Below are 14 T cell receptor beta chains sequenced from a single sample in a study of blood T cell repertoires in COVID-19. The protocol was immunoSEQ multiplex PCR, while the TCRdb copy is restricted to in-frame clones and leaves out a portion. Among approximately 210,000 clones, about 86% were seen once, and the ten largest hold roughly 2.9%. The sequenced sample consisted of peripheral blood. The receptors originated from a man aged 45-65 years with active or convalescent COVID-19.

The CDR3 DNA is TGTGCCAGCGGCCCCGACAGGCTAGCCAAAAACATTCAGTACTTC. It is translated as CASGPDRLAKNIQYF. The chain combines TRBV2 with TRBJ2-4; D possibly corresponds to TRBD1 (6 bases). This CDR3 comprises 15 residues. Germline CDR1 and CDR2: SNHLY and FYNNEI. V lost 8 bases, J lost 0 bases, and 14 bases lay in between.

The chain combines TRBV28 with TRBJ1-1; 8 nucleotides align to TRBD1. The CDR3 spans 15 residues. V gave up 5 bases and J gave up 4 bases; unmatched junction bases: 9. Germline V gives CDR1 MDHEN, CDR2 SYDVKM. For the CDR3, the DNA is TGTGCCAGCAGTCCCCATGGGACAGGCTCCACTGAAGCTTTCTTT. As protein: CASSPHGTGSTEAFF.

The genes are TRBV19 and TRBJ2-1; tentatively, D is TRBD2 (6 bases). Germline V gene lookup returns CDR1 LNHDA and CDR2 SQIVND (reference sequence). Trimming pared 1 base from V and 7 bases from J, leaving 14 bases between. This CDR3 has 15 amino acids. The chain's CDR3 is CASSIAISGSNEQFF. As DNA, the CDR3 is TGTGCCAGTAGTATAGCCATTAGCGGTTCGAATGAGCAGTTCTTC.

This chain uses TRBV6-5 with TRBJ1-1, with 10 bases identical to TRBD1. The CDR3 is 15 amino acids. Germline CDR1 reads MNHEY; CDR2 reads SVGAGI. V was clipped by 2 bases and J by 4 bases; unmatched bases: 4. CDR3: CASSYRDRGSTEAFF. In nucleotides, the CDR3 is TGTGCCAGCAGTTACCGGGACAGGGGTAGCACTGAAGCTTTCTTT.

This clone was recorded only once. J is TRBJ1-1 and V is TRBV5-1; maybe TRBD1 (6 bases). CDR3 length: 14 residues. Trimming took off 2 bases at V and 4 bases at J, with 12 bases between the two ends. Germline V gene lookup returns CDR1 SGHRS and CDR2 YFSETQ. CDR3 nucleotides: TGCGCCAGCAGCTTAACAGGGTTTGGCACTGAAGCTTTCTTT. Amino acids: CASSLTGFGTEAFF.

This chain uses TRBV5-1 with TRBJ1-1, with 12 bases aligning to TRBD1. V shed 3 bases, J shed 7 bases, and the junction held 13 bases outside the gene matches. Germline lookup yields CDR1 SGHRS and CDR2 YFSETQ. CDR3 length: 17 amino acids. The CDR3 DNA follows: TGCGCCAGCAGCTATTCACGGATGGGACAGGGGGCCGGTGAAGCTTTCTTT. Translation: CASSYSRMGQGAGEAFF.

The CDR3 nucleotides read TGTGCCAGCTCAGGACAGGGGGCGAACACTGAAGCTTTCTTT. It translates to CASSGQGANTEAFF. The chain employs TRBV18 and TRBJ1-1; 11 bases match TRBD1. J gave up 1 base and V 5 bases, and 0 bases lay outside the gene matches. This CDR3 comprises 14 residues. Germline V CDR1 and CDR2: KGHSH, LQKENI.

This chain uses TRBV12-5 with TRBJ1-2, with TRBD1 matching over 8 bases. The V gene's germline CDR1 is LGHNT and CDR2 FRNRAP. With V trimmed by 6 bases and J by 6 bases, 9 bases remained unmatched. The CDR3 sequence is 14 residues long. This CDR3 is CASGRDRGWDGYTF. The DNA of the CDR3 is TGTGCTAGTGGAAGAGACAGGGGCTGGGATGGCTACACCTTC.

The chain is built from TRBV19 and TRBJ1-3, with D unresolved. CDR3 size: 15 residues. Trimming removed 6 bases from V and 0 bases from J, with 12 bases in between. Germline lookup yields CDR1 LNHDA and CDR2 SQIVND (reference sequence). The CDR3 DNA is TGTGCCAGTAGCTTCCTGACTAGCTCTGGAAACACCATATATTTT. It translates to CASSFLTSSGNTIYF.

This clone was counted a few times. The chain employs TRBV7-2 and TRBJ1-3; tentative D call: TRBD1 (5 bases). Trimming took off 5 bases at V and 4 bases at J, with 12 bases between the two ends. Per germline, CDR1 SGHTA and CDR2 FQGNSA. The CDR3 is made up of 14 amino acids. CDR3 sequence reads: CASSRGQGGNTIYF. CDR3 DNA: TGTGCCAGCAGCCGCGGACAAGGCGGAAACACCATATATTTT.

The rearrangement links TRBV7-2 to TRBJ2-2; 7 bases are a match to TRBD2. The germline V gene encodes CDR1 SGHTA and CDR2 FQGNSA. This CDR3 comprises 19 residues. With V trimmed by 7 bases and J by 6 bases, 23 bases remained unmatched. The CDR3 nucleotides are TGTGCCAGCACCCCGGGCGGGCTAGCGGATTCAGAAGATGCCGGGGAGCTGTTTTTT. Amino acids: CASTPGGLADSEDAGELFF.

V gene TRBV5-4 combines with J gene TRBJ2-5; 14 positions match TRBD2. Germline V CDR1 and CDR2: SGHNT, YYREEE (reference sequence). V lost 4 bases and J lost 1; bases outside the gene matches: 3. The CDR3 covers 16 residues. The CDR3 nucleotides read TGTGCCAGCAGCCCCGGGACTAGCGGGGGCCAAGAGACCCAGTACTTC. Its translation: CASSPGTSGGQETQYF.

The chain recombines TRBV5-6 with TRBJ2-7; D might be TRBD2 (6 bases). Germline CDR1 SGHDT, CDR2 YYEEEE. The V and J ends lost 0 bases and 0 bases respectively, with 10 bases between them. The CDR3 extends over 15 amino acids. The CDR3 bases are TGTGCCAGCAGCTTGGGCGGGGCCAGCTCCTACGAGCAGTACTTC. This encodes CASSLGGASSYEQYF.

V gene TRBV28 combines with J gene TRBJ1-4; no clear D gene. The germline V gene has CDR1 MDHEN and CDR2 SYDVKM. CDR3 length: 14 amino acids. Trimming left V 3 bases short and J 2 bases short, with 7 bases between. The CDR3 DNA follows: TGTGCCAGCAGTTTGGAGAGTACTAATGAAAAACTGTTTTTT. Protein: CASSLESTNEKLFF.